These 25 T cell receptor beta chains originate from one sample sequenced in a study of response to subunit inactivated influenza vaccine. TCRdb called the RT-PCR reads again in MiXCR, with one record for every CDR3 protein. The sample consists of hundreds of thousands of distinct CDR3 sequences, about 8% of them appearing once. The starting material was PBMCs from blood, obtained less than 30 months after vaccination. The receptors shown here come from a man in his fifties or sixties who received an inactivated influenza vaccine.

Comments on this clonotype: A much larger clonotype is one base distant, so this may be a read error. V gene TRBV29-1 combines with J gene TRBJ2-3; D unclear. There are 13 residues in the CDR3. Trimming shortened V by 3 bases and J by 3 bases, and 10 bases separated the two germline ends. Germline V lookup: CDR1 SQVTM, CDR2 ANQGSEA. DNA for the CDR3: TGCAGCGTTGACACTATGGGTACAGATACGCAGTATTTT. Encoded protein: CSVDTMGTDTQYF.

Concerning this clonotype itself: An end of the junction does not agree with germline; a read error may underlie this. CDR3 sequence: CASSDSLAGGYNEQFF. The CDR3 DNA reads as TGTGCCAGCAGTGACTCTCTAGCGGGAGGCTACAATGAGCAGTTCTTC. The rearrangement uses TRBV6-2 or TRBV6-3 and TRBJ2-1, with TRBD2 matching over 11 bases. The CDR3 length is 16 residues. From germline, CDR1 is MNHEY and CDR2 SVGEGT.

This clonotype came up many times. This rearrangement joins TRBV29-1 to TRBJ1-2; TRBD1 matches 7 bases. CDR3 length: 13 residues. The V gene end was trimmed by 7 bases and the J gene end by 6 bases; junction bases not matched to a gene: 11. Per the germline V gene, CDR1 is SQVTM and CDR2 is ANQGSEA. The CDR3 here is CSGSNRGVDGYTF. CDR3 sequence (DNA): TGCAGCGGATCCAACAGGGGAGTCGATGGCTACACCTTC.

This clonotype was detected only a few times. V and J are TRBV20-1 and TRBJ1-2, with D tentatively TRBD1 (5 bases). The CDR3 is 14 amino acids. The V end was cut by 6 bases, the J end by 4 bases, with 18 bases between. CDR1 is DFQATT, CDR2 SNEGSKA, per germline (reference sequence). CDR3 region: CSAFPRGRGYGYTF. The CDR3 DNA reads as TGCAGTGCCTTTCCTAGGGGCCGTGGCTATGGCTACACCTTC.

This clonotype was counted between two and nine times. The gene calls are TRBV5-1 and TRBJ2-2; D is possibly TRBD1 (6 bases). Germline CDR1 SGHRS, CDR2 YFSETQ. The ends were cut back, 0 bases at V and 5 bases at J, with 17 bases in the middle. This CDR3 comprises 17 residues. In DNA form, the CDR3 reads TGCGCCAGCAGCTTGGACATTAACAGGGTCCCTACCGGGGAGCTGTTTTTT. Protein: CASSLDINRVPTGELFF.

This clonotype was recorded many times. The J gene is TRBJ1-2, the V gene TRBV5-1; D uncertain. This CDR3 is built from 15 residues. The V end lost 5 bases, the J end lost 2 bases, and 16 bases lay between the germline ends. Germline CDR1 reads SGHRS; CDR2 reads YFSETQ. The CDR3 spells CASRATDGLNYGYTF. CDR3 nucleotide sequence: TGCGCCAGCAGGGCGACGGACGGACTAAACTATGGCTACACCTTC.

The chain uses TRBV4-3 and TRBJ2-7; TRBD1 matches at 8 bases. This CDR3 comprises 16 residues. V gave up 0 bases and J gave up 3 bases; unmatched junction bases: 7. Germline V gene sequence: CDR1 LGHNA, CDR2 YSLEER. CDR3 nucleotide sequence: TGCGCCAGCAGCCAAGATGGGCACAGGGGGGTCTACGAGCAGTACTTC. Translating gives CASSQDGHRGVYEQYF.

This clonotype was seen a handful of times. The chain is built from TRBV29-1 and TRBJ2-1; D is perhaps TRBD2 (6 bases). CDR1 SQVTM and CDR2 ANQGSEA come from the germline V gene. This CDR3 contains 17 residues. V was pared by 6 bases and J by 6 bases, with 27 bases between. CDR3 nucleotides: TGCAGCGTGCTTATGTTAACCGGGACTCTTCGTCTCAATGAGCAGTTCTTC. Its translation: CSVLMLTGTLRLNEQFF.

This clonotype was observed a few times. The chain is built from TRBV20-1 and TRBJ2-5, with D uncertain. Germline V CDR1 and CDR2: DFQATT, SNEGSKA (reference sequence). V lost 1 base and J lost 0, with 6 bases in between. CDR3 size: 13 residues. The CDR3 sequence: CSARVLNQETQYF. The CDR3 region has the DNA TGCAGTGCTAGAGTGTTGAACCAAGAGACCCAGTACTTC.

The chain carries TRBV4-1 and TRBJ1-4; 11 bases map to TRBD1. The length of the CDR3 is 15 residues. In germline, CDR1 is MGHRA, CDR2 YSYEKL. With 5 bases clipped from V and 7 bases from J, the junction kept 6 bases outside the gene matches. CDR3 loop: CASSEGDRGTEKLFF. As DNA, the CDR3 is TGCGCCAGCAGCGAGGGGGACAGGGGGACTGAAAAACTGTTTTTT.

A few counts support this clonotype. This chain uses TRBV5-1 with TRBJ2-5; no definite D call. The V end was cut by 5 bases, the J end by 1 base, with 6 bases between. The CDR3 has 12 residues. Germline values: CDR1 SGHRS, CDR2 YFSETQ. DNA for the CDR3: TGCGCCAGCAGAATAGCCCAAGAGACCCAGTACTTC. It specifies CASRIAQETQYF.

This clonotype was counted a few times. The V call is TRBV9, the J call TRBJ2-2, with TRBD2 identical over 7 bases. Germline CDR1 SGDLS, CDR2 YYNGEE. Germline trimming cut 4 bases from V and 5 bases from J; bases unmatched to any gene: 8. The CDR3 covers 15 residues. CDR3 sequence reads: CASSSGVSWTGELFF. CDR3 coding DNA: TGTGCCAGCAGCAGCGGGGTCTCTTGGACCGGGGAGCTGTTTTTT. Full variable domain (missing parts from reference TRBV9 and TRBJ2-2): DSGVTQTPKHLITATGQRVTLRCSPRSGDLSVYWYQQSLDQGLQFLIQYYNGEERAKGNILERFSAQQFPDLHSELNLSSLELGDSALYFCASSSGVSWTGELFFGEGSRLTVL.

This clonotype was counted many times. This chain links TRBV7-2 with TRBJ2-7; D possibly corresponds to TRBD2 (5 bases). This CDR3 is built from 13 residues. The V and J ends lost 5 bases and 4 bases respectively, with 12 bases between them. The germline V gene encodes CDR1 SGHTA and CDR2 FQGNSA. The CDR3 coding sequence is TGTGCCAGCAGCCTCCACCGGGGATACGAGCAGTACTTC. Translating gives CASSLHRGYEQYF.

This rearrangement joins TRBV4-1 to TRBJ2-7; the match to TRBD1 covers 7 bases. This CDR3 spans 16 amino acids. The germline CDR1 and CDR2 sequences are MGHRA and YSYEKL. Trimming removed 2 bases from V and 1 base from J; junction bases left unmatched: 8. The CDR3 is CASSQQTGTASYEQYF. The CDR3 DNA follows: TGCGCCAGCAGCCAACAAACCGGGACAGCTTCCTACGAGCAGTACTTC.

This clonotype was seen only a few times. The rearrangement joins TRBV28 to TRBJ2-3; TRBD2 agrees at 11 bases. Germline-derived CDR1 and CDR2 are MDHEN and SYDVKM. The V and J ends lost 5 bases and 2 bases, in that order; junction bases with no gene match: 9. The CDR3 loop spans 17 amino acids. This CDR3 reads CASSLLGLAAFTDTQYF. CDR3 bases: TGTGCCAGCAGTCTCCTGGGACTAGCGGCTTTCACAGATACGCAGTATTTT.

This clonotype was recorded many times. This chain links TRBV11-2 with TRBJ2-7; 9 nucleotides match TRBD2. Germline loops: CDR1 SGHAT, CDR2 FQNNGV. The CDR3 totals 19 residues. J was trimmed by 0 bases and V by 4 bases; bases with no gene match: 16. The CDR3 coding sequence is TGTGCCAGCAGCTCCGGGACTAGCATCTCGTACCGTTACTCCTACGAGCAGTACTTC. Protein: CASSSGTSISYRYSYEQYF.

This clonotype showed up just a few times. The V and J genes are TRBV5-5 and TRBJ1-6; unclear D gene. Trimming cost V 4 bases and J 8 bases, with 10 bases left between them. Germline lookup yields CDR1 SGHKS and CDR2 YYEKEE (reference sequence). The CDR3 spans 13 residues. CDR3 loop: CASSRERHSPLHF. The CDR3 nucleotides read TGTGCCAGCAGCCGGGAACGACATTCACCCCTCCACTTT.

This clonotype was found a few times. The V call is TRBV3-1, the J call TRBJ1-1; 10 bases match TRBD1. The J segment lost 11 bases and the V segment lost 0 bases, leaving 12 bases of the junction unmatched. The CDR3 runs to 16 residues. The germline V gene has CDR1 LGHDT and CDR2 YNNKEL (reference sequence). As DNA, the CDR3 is TGTGCCAGCAGCCAAGATCCCAGTATGGGACAGGGGCCGGCTTTCTTT. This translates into CASSQDPSMGQGPAFF.

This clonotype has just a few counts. CDR3 DNA sequence: TGTGCCAGCAGTTACTTACCGGGCGGGGGGTTCTTTAATGAGCAGTTCTTC. This sequence encodes CASSYLPGGGFFNEQFF. The rearrangement joins TRBV6-2 or TRBV6-3 to TRBJ2-1; 8 bases map to TRBD2. The CDR3 spans 17 residues. The V gene's germline CDR1 is MNHEY and CDR2 SVGEGT. V lost 1 base and J lost 7; bases outside the gene matches: 12.

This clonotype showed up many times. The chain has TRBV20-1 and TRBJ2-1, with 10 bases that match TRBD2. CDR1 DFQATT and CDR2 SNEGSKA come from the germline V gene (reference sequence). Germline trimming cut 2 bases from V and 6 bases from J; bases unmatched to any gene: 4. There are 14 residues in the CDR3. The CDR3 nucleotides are TGCAGTGCTAGAATGGCTAGCGGGAGCAATGAGCAGTTCTTC. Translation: CSARMASGSNEQFF.

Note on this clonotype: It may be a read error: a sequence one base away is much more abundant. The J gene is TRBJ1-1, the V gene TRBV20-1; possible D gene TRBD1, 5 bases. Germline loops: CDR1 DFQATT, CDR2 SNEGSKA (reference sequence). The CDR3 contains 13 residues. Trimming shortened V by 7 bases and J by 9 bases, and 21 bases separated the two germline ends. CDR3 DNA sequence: TGCAGTGAGAGGGATGACGACAGCAAAAAAGCTTTCTTT. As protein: CSERDDDSKKAFF.

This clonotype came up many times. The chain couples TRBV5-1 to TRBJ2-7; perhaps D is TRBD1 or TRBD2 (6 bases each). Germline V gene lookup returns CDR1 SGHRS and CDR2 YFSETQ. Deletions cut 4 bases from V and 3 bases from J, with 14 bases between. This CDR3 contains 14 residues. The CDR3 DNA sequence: TGCGCCAGCAGCCCATGGAGGGACAACTACGAGCAGTACTTC. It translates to CASSPWRDNYEQYF.

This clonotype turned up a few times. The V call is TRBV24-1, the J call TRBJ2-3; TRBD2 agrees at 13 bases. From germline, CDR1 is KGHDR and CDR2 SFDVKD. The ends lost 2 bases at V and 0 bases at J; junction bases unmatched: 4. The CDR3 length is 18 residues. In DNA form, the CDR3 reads TGTGCCACCAGTGATTCAGGACTAGCGGGAGTGAGCACAGATACGCAGTATTTT. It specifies CATSDSGLAGVSTDTQYF.

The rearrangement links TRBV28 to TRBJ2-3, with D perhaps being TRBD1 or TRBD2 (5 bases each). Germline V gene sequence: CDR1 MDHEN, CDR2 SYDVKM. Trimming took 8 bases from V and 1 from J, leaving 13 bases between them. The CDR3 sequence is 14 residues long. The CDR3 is CASRVGERTDTQYF. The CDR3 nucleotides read TGTGCCAGCCGTGTGGGGGAACGCACAGATACGCAGTATTTT.

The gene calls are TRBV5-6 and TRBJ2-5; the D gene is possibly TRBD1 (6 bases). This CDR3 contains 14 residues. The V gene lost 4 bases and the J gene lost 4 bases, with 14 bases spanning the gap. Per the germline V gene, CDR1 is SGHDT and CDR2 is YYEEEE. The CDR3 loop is CASSPVGARETQYF. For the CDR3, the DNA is TGTGCCAGCAGCCCCGTGGGGGCGAGAGAGACCCAGTACTTC.